This T cell receptor beta chain stems from a study of cytomegalovirus exposure and HLA in healthy donors. The junction had 8 bases not matched to a gene; V was cut back by 4 bases and J by 5 bases. The CDR3 loop spans 14 amino acids. Germline loops: CDR1 GTSNPN, CDR2 SVGIG (reference sequence). This clone was found once. PCR involved 60 Vbeta and 13 Jbeta primers. Sequenced by immunoSEQ multiplex PCR; TCRdb stores in-frame clones only, minus some. The repertoire includes more than 100,000 clones, around two thirds of them detected once, and 2.4% sits in the top ten. This chain links TRBV30 with TRBJ1-1, with 9 bases that match TRBD1. This sequence originates from a woman between 40 and 55 years old in good health and CMV-seronegative. The sample taken for sequencing was PBMCs. This CDR3 is CAWNPQGARTEAFF. The DNA for the CDR3 is TGTGCCTGGAATCCACAGGGGGCGAGAACTGAAGCTTTCTTT.